The 20 T cell receptor beta chains reported below all come from one sample, sequenced in a study of T cell repertoires in cytomegalovirus infection. These receptors' targets are unknown. MiXCR, run by TCRdb on the reads, gives a single entry per CDR3 protein. Among 100,000 or so distinct CDR3 sequences listed, 25% to 30% were seen once. The material was CD8+ T cells from cultured PBMCs, obtained from culture after CMV antigen stimulation. The receptors were sampled from a human donor in good health (CMV status not recorded). Some clones in this sample may be carry-over from other donors' samples.

The chain links TRBV12-3 or TRBV12-4 to TRBJ2-3; 8 bases map to TRBD2. V lost 10 bases to trimming and J lost 1 base; unmatched junction nucleotides: 7. The CDR3 is 14 residues long. This CDR3 is CATHISGGTDTQYF. The DNA for the CDR3 is TGTGCCACCCACATTAGCGGGGGCACAGATACGCAGTATTTT.

The chain joins TRBV6-2 or TRBV6-3 to TRBJ1-1; possibly TRBD1 for D (6 bases). The CDR3 consists of 19 residues. Deletions cut 6 bases from V and 2 bases from J, with 28 bases between. Germline V lookup: CDR1 MNHEY, CDR2 SVGEGT. DNA of the CDR3: TGTGCCAGCAGCCCGTTATTTTACCGGTTACAGGGTTTTAACACTGAAGCTTTCTTT. Translation gives CASSPLFYRLQGFNTEAFF.

The chain is built from TRBV12-3 or TRBV12-4 and TRBJ2-1, with TRBD2 matching 7 bases. This CDR3 comprises 16 residues. With 5 bases clipped from V and 2 bases from J, the junction kept 9 bases outside the gene matches. CDR3 in amino acids: CASSLMGGSAYNEQFF. Here the CDR3 DNA reads TGTGCCAGCAGTCTCATGGGGGGGTCCGCCTACAATGAGCAGTTCTTC.

This clonotype was counted at least ten times. J is TRBJ2-7 and V is TRBV18; possibly TRBD2 for D (6 bases). Germline lookup yields CDR1 KGHSH and CDR2 LQKENI. The V gene lost 9 bases and the J gene lost 2 bases, with 20 bases spanning the gap. This CDR3 is 15 amino acids long. This CDR3 reads CASVISGVGPYEQYF. The CDR3 coding sequence is TGTGCCAGTGTCATTTCGGGGGTAGGGCCCTACGAGCAGTACTTC.

This clonotype was seen many times. The genes are TRBV16 and TRBJ2-6; D gene unclear. Trimming pared 3 bases from V and 4 bases from J, leaving 7 bases between. This CDR3 comprises 14 residues. Germline CDR1 KGHSY, CDR2 FQNENV. The CDR3 nucleotides are TGTGCCAGCAGCCAGTTCGCAGGGGCCAACGTCCTGACTTTC. It translates to CASSQFAGANVLTF.

This clonotype appeared a few times. V is TRBV11-2 and J is TRBJ2-7, with TRBD1 matching 9 bases. Looked up from germline, CDR1 is SGHAT and CDR2 is FQNNGV. Trimming removed 5 bases from V and 7 bases from J; junction bases left unmatched: 3. The CDR3 is made up of 12 amino acids. The CDR3 reads CASSIGQGEQYF. CDR3 in DNA: TGTGCCAGCAGCATTGGACAGGGGGAGCAGTACTTC.

J is TRBJ2-2 and V is TRBV19; no definite D call. Trimming cost V 10 bases and J 6 bases, with 9 bases left between them. This CDR3 has 11 amino acids. CDR1 LNHDA and CDR2 SQIVND come from the germline V gene (reference sequence). The CDR3 region is CATYGPGELFF. CDR3 bases: TGTGCCACCTACGGCCCCGGGGAGCTGTTTTTT.

CDR3 protein: CASSLFPEGGQETQYF. CDR3 nucleotide sequence: TGCGCCAGCAGTCTCTTCCCCGAAGGCGGGCAAGAGACCCAGTACTTC. J is TRBJ2-5 and V is TRBV4-1, with D maybe TRBD2 (5 bases). There are 16 residues in the CDR3. Germline CDR1 is MGHRA and CDR2 is YSYEKL. Trimming removed 6 bases at V and 2 bases at J, with 19 bases between.

The chain couples TRBV7-2 to TRBJ2-1; 8 nucleotides line up with TRBD2. The CDR3 is 15 amino acids. Germline loops: CDR1 SGHTA, CDR2 FQGNSA. With V trimmed by 2 bases and J by 6 bases, 6 bases remained unmatched. The CDR3 protein is CASSLFPGGLNEQFF. CDR3 nucleotide sequence: TGTGCCAGCAGCTTATTCCCGGGGGGGCTCAATGAGCAGTTCTTC.

This chain uses TRBV6-5 with TRBJ1-1; D gene unclear. CDR1 and CDR2 from the germline V gene are MNHEY and SVGAGI. This CDR3 is 12 amino acids long. The germline V and J ends were trimmed by 6 bases and 5 bases, with 10 bases remaining between them. In DNA form, the CDR3 reads TGTGCCAGCAGCAGTCTGCGGACTGAAGCTTTCTTT. As protein: CASSSLRTEAFF.

This clonotype was observed at least ten times. V usage is TRBV7-6 and J usage is TRBJ2-3, with a weak D call TRBD1 (5 bases). Trimming shortened V by 5 bases and J by 7 bases, and 13 bases separated the two germline ends. From germline, CDR1 is SGHVS and CDR2 FNYEAQ. The CDR3 has 13 residues. The CDR3 is CASSEYQGNTQYF. In nucleotides, the CDR3 is TGTGCCAGCAGCGAATACCAGGGCAATACGCAGTATTTT. Supplemented by reference TRBV7-6 and TRBJ2-3, the full variable domain reads GAGVSQSPRYKVTKRGQDVALRCDPISGHVSLYWYRQALGQGPEFLTYFNYEAQQDKSGLPNDRFSAERPEGSISTLTIQRTEQRDSAMYRCASSEYQGNTQYFGPGTRLTVL.

This clonotype was recorded a few times. The CDR3 DNA sequence: TGTGCCAGCAGTGACAGCGGGGGGACTCCCCAGAAGTACAATGAGCAGTTCTTC. Protein product: CASSDSGGTPQKYNEQFF. This rearrangement joins TRBV28 to TRBJ2-1, with 9 positions matching TRBD2. From germline, CDR1 is MDHEN and CDR2 SYDVKM. This CDR3 has 18 residues. With 5 bases clipped from V and 4 bases from J, the junction kept 15 bases outside the gene matches.

A few counts support this clonotype. The chain combines TRBV20-1 with TRBJ1-1, with TRBD1 as a possible D gene (6 bases). The CDR3 is 15 residues long. V lost 5 bases, J lost 0 bases, and 16 bases lay in between. Per germline, CDR1 DFQATT and CDR2 SNEGSKA (reference sequence). In DNA form, the CDR3 reads TGCAGTGCTTGGATTGTCAGGGGAATGAACACTGAAGCTTTCTTT. This translates into CSAWIVRGMNTEAFF.

The rearrangement joins TRBV7-6 to TRBJ1-5, with 8 nucleotides matching TRBD1. The V segment lost 5 bases and the J segment 6 bases; nucleotides outside the gene matches: 9. The CDR3 has 15 amino acids. The V gene's germline CDR1 is SGHVS and CDR2 FNYEAQ. The CDR3 region has the DNA TGTGCCAGCAGCCGAGGACAGGGAGGTCGTCAGCCCCAGCATTTT. This sequence encodes CASSRGQGGRQPQHF.

This clonotype appeared many times. J is TRBJ1-3 and V is TRBV12-3 or TRBV12-4; a weak D match, TRBD1 (5 bases). The CDR3 covers 14 residues. The V end lost 6 bases, the J end lost 3 bases, and 12 bases lay between the germline ends. CDR3 nucleotides: TGTGCCAGCAGGACAAGGGACGGTGGAAACACCATATATTTT. Translation gives CASRTRDGGNTIYF.

This clonotype showed up just once. The chain has TRBV18 and TRBJ1-1; D is ambiguous. CDR1 and CDR2 from the germline V gene are KGHSH and LQKENI. With 8 bases removed from V and 5 bases from J, the gap between germline ends came to 12 bases. The CDR3 consists of 12 residues. The chain's CDR3 is CASRSVWTEAFF. CDR3 nucleotides: TGTGCCAGCCGAAGCGTGTGGACTGAAGCTTTCTTT.

This clonotype occurred many times. J is TRBJ2-3 and V is TRBV7-6; possible D gene TRBD2, 5 bases. Germline-derived CDR1 and CDR2 are SGHVS and FNYEAQ. Trimming shortened V by 5 bases and J by 4 bases, and 13 bases separated the two germline ends. The CDR3 totals 14 residues. CDR3 nucleotide sequence: TGTGCCAGCAGCCGGGAAAGTATTTCAGATACGCAGTATTTT. Amino acids: CASSRESISDTQYF.

As regards this clonotype: A much larger clone differs from this one at a single base, so this may be a read error. CDR3 bases: TGTGCCAGCAGAATAAAGGCCCTGGGCGACCTGAACACTGAAGCTTTCTTT. It yields the protein CASRIKALGDLNTEAFF. The chain combines TRBV7-2 with TRBJ1-1; no firm D call. The CDR3 runs 17 residues. Per germline, CDR1 SGHTA and CDR2 FQGNSA. The V and J ends lost 6 bases and 0 bases respectively, with 20 bases between them.

This clonotype was recorded a few times. The chain combines TRBV6-1 with TRBJ2-1; a weak D match, TRBD1 (6 bases). Germline assignment: CDR1 MNHNS and CDR2 SASEGT. This CDR3 has 15 amino acids. V dropped 2 bases and J dropped 4 bases, with 12 bases sitting between them. CDR3 residues: CASSEWGLGYNEQFF. For the CDR3, the DNA is TGTGCCAGCAGTGAATGGGGGCTAGGATACAATGAGCAGTTCTTC.

The gene calls are TRBV7-3 and TRBJ2-2, with D perhaps assigned TRBD1 or TRBD2 (5 bases each). Germline V gene data show CDR1 as SGHTA and CDR2 as FQGTGA. With 4 bases removed from V and 6 bases from J, the gap between germline ends came to 15 bases. The CDR3 runs 15 residues. CDR3 loop: CASSSSWVGAGELFF. The CDR3, as DNA: TGTGCCAGCAGCTCGTCATGGGTGGGGGCCGGGGAGCTGTTTTTT.